This T cell receptor (beta chain) appears in the sequencing data of a study of cytomegalovirus exposure and HLA in healthy donors. PCR employed 60 Vbeta and 13 Jbeta primers. TCRdb's table, derived via immunoSEQ multiplex PCR, lists solely in-frame clones and lacks some. The table lists roughly 90,000 clones, roughly four fifths of them singletons, with under 5.5% in the top ten. Per germline, CDR1 LGHNA and CDR2 YNFKEQ. CDR3 length: 14 amino acids. Trimming removed 4 bases at V and 9 bases at J, with 16 bases between. The clonotype originates from a woman between 40 and 55 years old in good health and CMV-seropositive. The sequenced sample consisted of PBMCs. V is TRBV4-2 and J is TRBJ2-1, with D tentatively TRBD2 (7 bases). CDR3 sequence reads: CASSLRGASGEQFF. CDR3 nucleotides: TGTGCCAGCAGCCTCCGGGGGGCTAGTGGTGAGCAGTTCTTC.